This T cell receptor (beta chain) was documented in a study of T cells in Graves' hyperthyroidism and ophthalmopathy. This clonotype was detected only a few times. CDR1 is SGHDN and CDR2 is FVKESK in the germline V gene. CDR3 length: 15 residues. Trimming removed 7 bases at V and 0 bases at J, with 13 bases between. Amplified regions were TCR beta CDR3 sequences from RNA transcripts. TCR CDR3 underwent first-round RT-PCR with the HTBI primer set. TCRdb fed the multiplex PCR reads into MiXCR, producing one record per CDR3 protein. The sample shows approximately 610,000 distinct CDR3 sequences, around 15% of them seen only once.

The sequenced sample was blood. The chain is built from TRBV14 and TRBJ2-1; D is unresolved. The receptor was isolated from a woman between 18 and 29 years old with Graves' hyperthyroidism. CDR3 bases: TGTGCCAGCACCCCGTTTCTCAGCTCCTACAATGAGCAGTTCTTC. Its protein is CASTPFLSSYNEQFF.